Given below is one TCR beta chain in context. Its antigen is undetermined. These data originate in a study of vaccination and CD4 T cells after COVID-19. Study-wide results and limits: Among reactive clones from convalescent patients, a median about 83% appeared only post-vaccination.

This sample's treatment: roughly ten-day PBMC culture with coronavirus spike peptide pools or control peptides (ViraFEST assay). This CDR3 has 16 residues. With V trimmed by 1 base and J by 5 bases, 7 bases remained unmatched. CDR1 LNHNV and CDR2 YYDKDF come from the germline V gene (reference sequence). Cultured CD4+ T cells had their DNA profiled by the Oncomine TCR Beta short-read assay. TCRdb re-called the PCR reads with MiXCR, one entry per CDR3 protein. Among approximately 21,000 distinct CDR3 sequences listed, about half were seen once. This sequence was found in a human donor with COVID-19. The rearrangement links TRBV15 to TRBJ2-3; 9 positions match TRBD2. The sequenced sample consisted of cultured CD4+ T cells from blood. CDR3 in amino acids: CATSRGAGGPRDTQYF. The CDR3 DNA sequence: TGTGCCACCAGCAGAGGGGCGGGGGGGCCAAGAGATACGCAGTATTTT.